This T cell receptor beta chain was sequenced for a study of a mutant IDH1 vaccine in newly diagnosed glioma. The time point: week 23, last vaccination. Every single dose of the vaccine, 300 ug of mutant IDH1 20-mer peptide, came with topical imiquimod. On this clone itself: Its antigen is not identified.

The data were produced by immunoSEQ multiplex PCR, yet TCRdb's version contains in-frame clones alone and is incomplete. In the table there are about 64,000 clones, approximately 84% of which are singletons. The study, taken as a whole, reports: Researchers report vaccine-induced immune responses in more than 90% of patients.

Germline lookup yields CDR1 SNHLY and CDR2 FYNNEI. Trimming removed 7 bases at V and 1 base at J, with 14 bases between. The CDR3 is made up of 15 amino acids. This clonotype was sampled from a man aged 25 to 45 with glioma. Specimen: PBMCs, collected from a glioma patient whose treatment included an IDH1 peptide vaccine. The chain couples TRBV2 to TRBJ1-3, with D possibly matching TRBD1 (6 bases). The DNA for the CDR3 is TGTGCCAGCACCGCGGACAGCAGATCTGGAAACACCATATATTTT. This codes for CASTADSRSGNTIYF.